The TCR beta chain under discussion was sequenced for a study of blood T cell repertoires in COVID-19. TCRdb's table, derived via immunoSEQ multiplex PCR, lists solely in-frame clones and lacks some. The sample carries more than 85,000 clones, 60% to 80% recorded once. This CDR3 spans 15 amino acids. CDR1 is SGHRS, CDR2 YFSETQ, per germline. Trimming shortened V by 4 bases and J by 6 bases, and 17 bases separated the two germline ends. This chain joins TRBV5-1 and TRBJ2-1; tentative D call: TRBD1 (8 bases). Sample: peripheral blood. This clonotype originated in an elderly woman with active or convalescent COVID-19. The CDR3 DNA reads as TGCGCCAGCAGCCGGGGGGCAGGGGGCGGCAATGAGCAGTTCTTC. It specifies CASSRGAGGGNEQFF.